The following is a T cell receptor beta chain sequence with its context. Produced via immunoSEQ multiplex PCR; TCRdb's table is partial and in-frame only. The sample has roughly 250,000 clones, about 90% seen once; the top ten hold 2% to 2.5%. The data belong to a study of blood T cell repertoires in COVID-19. CDR3 length: 15 residues. The germline V and J ends were trimmed by 4 bases and 3 bases, with 13 bases remaining between them. Germline CDR1 reads MNHEY; CDR2 reads SVGEGT. The genes are TRBV6-2 or TRBV6-3 and TRBJ1-5; D gene uncertain. This clonotype originated in a woman between 50 and 59 years old with acute or convalescent COVID-19. What was sequenced was peripheral blood. The CDR3 DNA is TGTGCCAGCAGTTCCCCAGTACAGCCCAATCAGCCCCAGCATTTT. Translation: CASSSPVQPNQPQHF.